Presented here are 2 T cell receptor beta chains from one specimen sequenced in a study of regulatory T cells in long-lasting Graves disease. The time point was: newly diagnosed GD, antithyroid drugs for less than 3 months. PBMCs provided the RNA from which the TCR library was made. CDR3-region Arm-PCR and iRepertoire HTBI primers produced the TCR beta libraries. A single record per CDR3 protein comes from TCRdb applying MiXCR to the multiplex PCR reads. Among 200,000 to 250,000 distinct CDR3 sequences listed, 20% to 25% were seen once. The input for sequencing was peripheral blood mononuclear cells (PBMCs), taken at new diagnosis, from a patient treated with antithyroid drugs. The receptor set was obtained from a female donor with Graves disease.

The genes are TRBV6-6 and TRBJ1-6; tentatively, D is TRBD1 (5 bases). Trimming took 4 bases from V and 6 from J, leaving 13 bases between them. Germline V CDR1 and CDR2: MNHNY, SVGAGI (reference sequence). This CDR3 has 15 amino acids. CDR3 sequence reads: CASSSFGQSNSPLHF. The CDR3 coding sequence is TGTGCCAGCAGTTCCTTTGGACAATCTAATTCACCCCTCCACTTT.

This clonotype has a count of ten or more. V and J are TRBV12-3 or TRBV12-4 and TRBJ1-5, with D possibly matching TRBD1 (6 bases). The CDR3 extends over 16 amino acids. Between the trimmed V and J ends, which lost 6 bases and 4 bases, there was a span of 19 bases. CDR3 amino acids: CASSYEQGRGNQPQHF. As DNA, the CDR3 is TGTGCCAGCAGCTATGAACAGGGACGAGGTAATCAGCCCCAGCATTTT.